This paragraph covers one TCR beta chain sequence. Clones were read by immunoSEQ multiplex PCR, and TCRdb kept only the in-frame ones, dropping some. The repertoire includes a few thousand clones, roughly 83% of them detected once, and 15% to 20% sits in the top ten. This sample is drawn from a study of chemoradiotherapy in HPV16-positive cancers. This CDR3 spans 14 amino acids. Germline loops: CDR1 MRHNA, CDR2 SNTAGT. V was cut by 2 bases and J by 4 bases, with 10 bases left in between. Here the sequenced sample was tumor tissue, taken from a patient who underwent chemoradiotherapy. The TCR originated in a human donor with HPV-associated anogenital cancer. The rearrangement links TRBV6-4 to TRBJ2-3, with D possibly TRBD1 on 6 matching bases. The CDR3 DNA is TGTGCCAGCAGTGACAGGGGGAACGCAGATACGCAGTATTTT. Translation: CASSDRGNADTQYF.